These 27 T cell receptor beta chains were all obtained from the same sample, sequenced in a study of cytomegalovirus exposure and HLA in healthy donors. TCRdb keeps only in-frame clones here, not all; method: immunoSEQ multiplex PCR. The sample has tens of thousands of clones; about 96% are singletons. Sequencing input: PBMCs. The source is a young woman in good health and CMV-seronegative.

The chain combines TRBV28 with TRBJ1-5; a possible D gene is TRBD1 (6 bases). Germline-derived CDR1 and CDR2 are MDHEN and SYDVKM. Trimming took 4 bases from V and 1 from J, leaving 11 bases between them. The CDR3 extends over 15 amino acids. CDR3 sequence: CASSSGQGSNQPQHF. For the CDR3, the DNA is TGTGCCAGCAGTTCGGGTCAGGGGAGCAATCAGCCCCAGCATTTT.

The chain carries TRBV5-6 and TRBJ2-3; maybe TRBD2 (5 bases). CDR1 and CDR2 (germline): SGHDT, YYEEEE. Trimming left V 0 bases short and J 4 bases short, with 6 bases between. The CDR3 spans 13 residues. The CDR3 DNA reads TGTGCCAGCAGCTTGGGGACTGCAGATACGCAGTATTTT. It specifies CASSLGTADTQYF.

CDR3 in DNA: TGTGCCAGCACCGATACCGATGGGCCAGGGGTCCCCTACGAGCAGTACTTC. Translation: CASTDTDGPGVPYEQYF. V gene TRBV2 combines with J gene TRBJ2-7, with D perhaps matching TRBD1 (6 bases). Germline CDR1 reads SNHLY; CDR2 reads FYNNEI. This CDR3 is built from 17 residues. Trimming shortened V by 7 bases and J by 2 bases, and 24 bases separated the two germline ends.

The chain employs TRBV19 and TRBJ2-5, with TRBD1 matching 10 bases. Germline CDR1 and CDR2: LNHDA and SQIVND (reference sequence). The CDR3 is 15 amino acids. J was trimmed by 4 bases and V by 5 bases; bases with no gene match: 7. The chain's CDR3 is CASSGQGGSGETQYF. CDR3 nucleotides: TGTGCCAGTAGTGGACAGGGGGGTTCGGGAGAGACCCAGTACTTC.

The rearrangement joins TRBV30 to TRBJ1-5; D is perhaps TRBD1 (6 bases). The V gene lost 1 base and the J gene lost 6 bases, with 7 bases spanning the gap. The germline CDR1 and CDR2 sequences are GTSNPN and SVGIG (reference sequence). CDR3 length: 12 residues. CDR3 nucleotides: TGTGCCTGGAGTGAACAGGGTCAGCCCCAGCATTTT. Its translation is CAWSEQGQPQHF.

The chain joins TRBV15 to TRBJ2-7, with D possibly matching TRBD1 (5 bases). The CDR3 length is 18 residues. The V gene lost 0 bases and the J gene lost 4 bases, with 22 bases spanning the gap. The germline V gene has CDR1 LNHNV and CDR2 YYDKDF (reference sequence). Written as DNA, the CDR3 is TGTGCCACCAGCAGAGATATTACCCAGGGTGGCGGTGGGTACGAGCAGTACTTC. This gives the protein CATSRDITQGGGGYEQYF.

This rearrangement joins TRBV7-9 to TRBJ2-1; 8 positions match TRBD1. CDR3 length: 18 residues. V was pared by 6 bases and J by 4 bases, with 17 bases of the junction left unmatched. Germline V CDR1 and CDR2: SEHNR, FQNEAQ (reference sequence). CDR3 in DNA: TGTGCCAGCAGACCGAACGCAGGGGGCGTGAGAGGATACAATGAGCAGTTCTTC. This codes for CASRPNAGGVRGYNEQFF.

The chain joins TRBV10-3 to TRBJ2-1, with 9 bases identical to TRBD2. V was clipped by 11 bases and J by 8 bases; unmatched bases: 13. CDR3 size: 14 residues. Germline loops: CDR1 ENHRY, CDR2 SYGVKD. The CDR3 loop is CALSSGIFSDEQFF. The CDR3 nucleotides are TGTGCCTTATCTAGCGGGATATTTTCTGATGAGCAGTTCTTC.

Written as DNA, the CDR3 is TGTGCCAGCAGCTTAGCGTCCGGGTACAGCAATCAGCCCCAGCATTTT. Translation gives CASSLASGYSNQPQHF. The V call is TRBV7-9, the J call TRBJ1-5; D is undetermined. Germline CDR1 reads SEHNR; CDR2 reads FQNEAQ (reference sequence). The CDR3 has 16 residues. The ends were cut back, 0 bases at V and 1 base at J, with 10 bases in the middle.

The chain recombines TRBV13 with TRBJ2-1; 9 nucleotides match TRBD2. CDR3 length: 17 residues. Germline-derived CDR1 and CDR2 are PRHDT and FYEKMQ (reference sequence). J gave up 5 bases and V 1 base, and 9 bases lay outside the gene matches. The DNA for the CDR3 is TGTGCCAGCAGCTTAGACGTATGGCTAGCGGGAAACAATGAGCAGTTCTTC. Encoded protein: CASSLDVWLAGNNEQFF.

CDR3 loop: CASSPRGAGGPYYEQYF. The CDR3 region has the DNA TGTGCCAGCAGCCCTCGGGGAGCGGGAGGGCCCTACTACGAGCAGTACTTC. The chain links TRBV28 to TRBJ2-7; 10 bases fit TRBD2. The CDR3 covers 17 residues. Germline V CDR1 and CDR2: MDHEN, SYDVKM. Trimming at V came to 6 bases and at J to 3 bases, leaving 14 bases not matched to a gene.

V and J are TRBV6-6 and TRBJ1-5, with D uncertain. CDR3 length equals 13 residues. From germline, CDR1 is MNHNY and CDR2 SVGAGI (reference sequence). Trimming left V 2 bases short and J 1 base short, with 3 bases between. CDR3 coding DNA: TGTGCCAGCAGTTACGAGAGCAATCAGCCCCAGCATTTT. As protein: CASSYESNQPQHF.

This sequence joins TRBV11-2 and TRBJ2-1, with D perhaps matching TRBD1 (5 bases). Trimming stripped 1 base from V and 9 bases from J, with 13 bases between. The CDR3 contains 14 residues. Germline CDR1 is SGHAT and CDR2 is FQNNGV. This chain's CDR3 is CASSLVRGITEQFF. In DNA, the CDR3 is TGTGCCAGCAGCTTAGTTAGGGGTATTACTGAGCAGTTCTTC.

This chain links TRBV28 with TRBJ1-1; D is undetermined. CDR1 and CDR2 (germline): MDHEN, SYDVKM. The CDR3 spans 13 residues. V gave up 3 bases and J gave up 3 bases, with 8 bases separating them. CDR3 protein: CASSFRSDTEAFF. DNA of the CDR3: TGTGCCAGCAGTTTCAGGTCGGACACTGAAGCTTTCTTT.

The chain carries TRBV9 and TRBJ1-4; a weak D match, TRBD1 (6 bases). The CDR3 is 17 residues long. Germline V gives CDR1 SGDLS, CDR2 YYNGEE. The V gene lost 1 base and the J gene lost 8 bases, with 21 bases spanning the gap. CDR3 in amino acids: CASSVSTGGQVEEKLFF. CDR3 DNA sequence: TGTGCCAGCAGCGTATCGACAGGTGGTCAGGTAGAGGAAAAACTGTTTTTT.

V is TRBV19 and J is TRBJ2-7; a possible D gene is TRBD2 (6 bases). This CDR3 has 15 residues. V lost 4 bases and J lost 3, with 16 bases in between. Germline V gene lookup returns CDR1 LNHDA and CDR2 SQIVND (reference sequence). CDR3 region: CASSTAWRDDYEQYF. The CDR3 region has the DNA TGTGCCAGTAGTACCGCCTGGCGGGACGACTACGAGCAGTACTTC.

The chain uses TRBV5-4 and TRBJ2-1; 9 bases are a match to TRBD2. CDR1 is SGHNT and CDR2 is YYREEE in the germline V gene (reference sequence). The CDR3 spans 15 residues. The V and J ends lost 5 bases and 4 bases, in that order; junction bases with no gene match: 7. CDR3 nucleotides: TGTGCCAGCAGTACTCCTAGCGGGATTTACAATGAGCAGTTCTTC. Amino acids: CASSTPSGIYNEQFF.

V gene TRBV7-9 combines with J gene TRBJ1-1; a weak D match, TRBD1 (6 bases). Between the trimmed V and J ends, which lost 7 bases and 4 bases, there was a span of 10 bases. Germline V gene sequence: CDR1 SEHNR, CDR2 FQNEAQ (reference sequence). The CDR3 extends over 12 amino acids. This chain's CDR3 is CASILQGTEAFF. The CDR3 region has the DNA TGTGCCAGCATCCTACAGGGCACTGAAGCTTTCTTT.

This clone was counted a single time. The rearrangement uses TRBV10-3 and TRBJ2-1; unclear D gene. Per germline, CDR1 ENHRY and CDR2 SYGVKD. This CDR3 is 13 amino acids long. V shed 0 bases and J shed 10 bases, with 10 bases lying between them. The CDR3 region is CAISESTPAEQFF. Written as DNA, the CDR3 is TGTGCCATCAGTGAGTCGACTCCTGCGGAGCAGTTCTTC.

This chain connects TRBV29-1 to TRBJ1-4; D gene ambiguous. Trimming stripped 4 bases from V and 7 bases from J, with 10 bases between. The CDR3 spans 12 residues. Per the germline V gene, CDR1 is SQVTM and CDR2 is ANQGSEA. CDR3 bases: TGCAGCGTTGTTGGAGTGGGTGAAAAACTGTTTTTT. Its translation is CSVVGVGEKLFF.

The chain links TRBV4-1 to TRBJ1-1, with a weak D call TRBD1 (5 bases). The CDR3 has 14 residues. The germline gives CDR1 MGHRA, CDR2 YSYEKL. Trimming stripped 1 base from V and 1 base from J, with 7 bases between. CDR3 nucleotide sequence: TGCGCCAGCAGCCAAGGGCAGGGGAACACTGAAGCTTTCTTT. Encoded protein: CASSQGQGNTEAFF.

The CDR3 loop reads CASTERRNGNTIYF. The CDR3 nucleotides are TGTGCCAGCACCGAGCGTAGAAATGGAAACACCATATATTTT. The chain joins TRBV6-6 to TRBJ1-3; D is undetermined. V was clipped by 7 bases and J by 3 bases, with 13 bases between them. The V gene's germline CDR1 is MNHNY and CDR2 SVGAGI (reference sequence). The CDR3 has 14 amino acids.

The V gene is TRBV5-4, the J gene TRBJ2-2, with D maybe TRBD2 (5 bases). CDR3 size: 10 residues. Germline assignment: CDR1 SGHNT and CDR2 YYREEE (reference sequence). The CDR3 reads CPSRPGELFF. In DNA, the CDR3 is TGTCCTAGCCGGCCCGGGGAGCTGTTTTTT.

V usage is TRBV5-5 and J usage is TRBJ1-5; 9 nucleotides align to TRBD1. This CDR3 is 14 amino acids long. The J segment lost 4 bases and the V segment lost 2 bases, leaving 1 base of the junction unmatched. The germline V gene has CDR1 SGHKS and CDR2 YYEKEE (reference sequence). The CDR3 spells CASSFDRGNQPQHF. CDR3 bases: TGTGCCAGCAGCTTTGACAGGGGGAATCAGCCCCAGCATTTT.

The CDR3 DNA sequence: TGTGCCAGCAGAAGCAGGGACACAGCCTTTTATAATTCACCCCTCCACTTT. Protein product: CASRSRDTAFYNSPLHF. This rearrangement joins TRBV5-5 to TRBJ1-6; possibly TRBD1 for D (6 bases). Between the trimmed V and J ends, which lost 5 bases and 4 bases, there was a span of 19 bases. This CDR3 spans 17 amino acids. The V gene's germline CDR1 is SGHKS and CDR2 YYEKEE (reference sequence).

This chain links TRBV28 with TRBJ2-1; 13 bases are shared with TRBD2. Trimming removed 6 bases from V and 5 bases from J; junction bases left unmatched: 10. CDR3 length: 17 amino acids. From germline, CDR1 is MDHEN and CDR2 SYDVKM. In DNA form, the CDR3 reads TGTGCCAGCAGCCGAGGACTAGCGGGAGTTAGCGACAATGAGCAGTTCTTC. As protein: CASSRGLAGVSDNEQFF. Variable domain in full (rest from reference TRBV28 and TRBJ2-1): DVKVTQSSRYLVKRTGEKVFLECVQDMDHENMFWYRQDPGLGLRLIYFSYDVKMKEKGDIPEGYSVSREKKERFSLILESASTNQTSMYLCASSRGLAGVSDNEQFFGPGTRLTVL.

The chain links TRBV19 to TRBJ1-4; 9 bases map to TRBD1. The CDR3 covers 14 residues. From germline, CDR1 is LNHDA and CDR2 SQIVND (reference sequence). V lost 6 bases, J lost 8 bases, and 7 bases stayed unmatched. CDR3: CASRMGTGYEKLFF. The CDR3 DNA follows: TGTGCCAGTAGAATGGGGACAGGGTACGAAAAACTGTTTTTT.